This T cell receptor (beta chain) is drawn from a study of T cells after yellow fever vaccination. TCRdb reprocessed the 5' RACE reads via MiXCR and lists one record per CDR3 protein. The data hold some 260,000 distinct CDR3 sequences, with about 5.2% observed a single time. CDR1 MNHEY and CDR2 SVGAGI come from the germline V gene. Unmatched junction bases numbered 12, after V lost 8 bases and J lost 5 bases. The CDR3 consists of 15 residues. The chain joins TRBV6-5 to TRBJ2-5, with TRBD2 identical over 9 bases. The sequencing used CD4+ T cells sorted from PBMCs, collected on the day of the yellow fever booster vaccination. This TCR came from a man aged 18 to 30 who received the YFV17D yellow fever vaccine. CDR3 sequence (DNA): TGTGCCAGCCGAAAAGGGCTAGCGGGGATGGAGACCCAGTACTTC. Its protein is CASRKGLAGMETQYF.